One and the same sample provided the 25 T cell receptor beta chains below, sequenced in a study of CD8+ T cells in alopecia areata. Treatment indicated: oral pan-JAK inhibitor, 5-10 mg twice daily. After isolation, RNA underwent reverse transcription to generate cDNA as the sequencing template. Profiled with immunoSEQ multiplex PCR; TCRdb holds only in-frame clones, not every one. Altogether about 120,000 clones are present, 53% being singletons, with the ten largest covering around 0.44%. This specimen was CD4+ T cells sorted from blood, taken at week 4, from a patient treated with tofacitinib. The receptors stem from a human donor with alopecia areata.

The table lists this clone with a count of one. The J gene is TRBJ2-7, the V gene TRBV28; the D is unclear. CDR1 is MDHEN, CDR2 SYDVKM, per germline. There are 14 residues in the CDR3. V was clipped by 7 bases and J by 5 bases, with 18 bases between them. The CDR3 loop is CASTPTSPRNEQYF. In nucleotides, the CDR3 is TGTGCCAGCACCCCGACATCTCCCAGGAACGAGCAGTACTTC. The whole variable domain, filled in from reference TRBV28 and TRBJ2-7, reads DVKVTQSSRYLVKRTGEKVFLECVQDMDHENMFWYRQDPGLGLRLIYFSYDVKMKEKGDIPEGYSVSREKKERFSLILESASTNQTSMYLCASTPTSPRNEQYFGPGTRLTVT.

The chain is built from TRBV11-2 and TRBJ1-2; 8 bases are a match to TRBD1. V shed 1 base, J shed 8 bases, and the junction held 12 bases outside the gene matches. This CDR3 contains 16 residues. From germline, CDR1 is SGHAT and CDR2 FQNNGV. CDR3 in DNA: TGTGCCAGCAGCTTAGTTTCGGCAGGGGGCGAATTCGGCTACACCTTC. This gives the protein CASSLVSAGGEFGYTF.

The gene calls are TRBV4-1 and TRBJ2-7; D gene ambiguous. CDR1 is MGHRA, CDR2 YSYEKL, per germline. The CDR3 is 12 residues long. The ends were cut back, 1 base at V and 6 bases at J, with 7 bases in the middle. In DNA form, the CDR3 reads TGCGCCAGCAGCCAAGTATCGGCCGAGCAGTACTTC. Its translation is CASSQVSAEQYF.

This chain joins TRBV19 and TRBJ2-1; 10 bases align to TRBD1. The CDR3 totals 15 residues. Germline trimming cut 6 bases from V and 10 bases from J; bases unmatched to any gene: 12. Germline V lookup: CDR1 LNHDA, CDR2 SQIVND (reference sequence). CDR3 in DNA: TGTGCCAGTAGCCATCCGGGACAGGGGATTTGGGAGCAGTTCTTC. It codes for CASSHPGQGIWEQFF.

V is TRBV7-9 and J is TRBJ1-1, with 9 bases aligning to TRBD1. The J segment lost 0 bases and the V segment lost 5 bases, leaving 4 bases of the junction unmatched. This CDR3 comprises 15 residues. CDR1 and CDR2 (germline): SEHNR, FQNEAQ (reference sequence). The CDR3 protein is CASSPGTGLNTEAFF. The CDR3, as DNA: TGTGCCAGCAGCCCAGGGACAGGGTTGAACACTGAAGCTTTCTTT.

The chain combines TRBV11-2 with TRBJ2-6; 8 bases agree with TRBD1. The CDR3 has 14 residues. Unmatched junction bases numbered 1, after V lost 6 bases and J lost 3 bases. Germline V CDR1 and CDR2: SGHAT, FQNNGV. The CDR3 DNA sequence: TGTGCCAGCAGGGGACAGGTTGGGGCCAACGTCCTGACTTTC. As protein: CASRGQVGANVLTF.

This clone was recorded many times. The rearrangement uses TRBV14 and TRBJ2-7; no clear D. V lost 4 bases to trimming and J lost 0 bases, with 7 bases between them. Germline CDR1 and CDR2: SGHDN and FVKESK. This CDR3 region has 13 residues. CDR3 nucleotides: TGTGCCAGCAGCCCTCGAGTCTCCTACGAGCAGTACTTC. As protein: CASSPRVSYEQYF.

The chain uses TRBV29-1 and TRBJ2-2; 12 bases are a match to TRBD2. Trimming took 6 bases from V and 4 from J; bases not matched to a gene: 3. The CDR3 has 14 residues. CDR1 SQVTM and CDR2 ANQGSEA come from the germline V gene. The CDR3 is CSVTSGGFTGELFF. Here the CDR3 DNA reads TGCAGCGTCACTAGCGGGGGGTTCACCGGGGAGCTGTTTTTT.

The rearrangement links TRBV7-2 to TRBJ2-5; tentatively, D is TRBD1 (6 bases). Germline V gene data show CDR1 as SGHTA and CDR2 as FQGNSA. V lost 5 bases, J lost 5 bases, and 12 bases lay in between. The CDR3 has 13 amino acids. The CDR3, as DNA: TGTGCCAGCAGCAAGGGGGAGCTCGAGACCCAGTACTTC. Translating gives CASSKGELETQYF.

For this clone: The sample contains more than one DNA sequence encoding this CDR3. The V gene is TRBV5-1, the J gene TRBJ2-1; D unclear. Germline CDR1 SGHRS, CDR2 YFSETQ. The germline V and J ends were trimmed by 1 base and 5 bases, with 7 bases remaining between them. This CDR3 region has 13 residues. The CDR3 spells CASSLRGDNEQFF. The CDR3 DNA follows: TGCGCCAGCAGCTTGAGAGGAGACAATGAGCAGTTCTTC.

Worth noting for this clone: At the DNA level, this CDR3 is encoded by other sequences in the same sample as well. The rearrangement links TRBV30 to TRBJ2-1, with TRBD2 matching 7 bases. The V segment lost 0 bases and the J segment 5 bases; nucleotides outside the gene matches: 4. CDR1 and CDR2 (germline): GTSNPN, SVGIG (reference sequence). CDR3 length equals 14 residues. The CDR3: CAWSVRLADNEQFF. The CDR3 DNA reads TGTGCCTGGAGTGTAAGACTAGCCGACAATGAGCAGTTCTTC.

The chain couples TRBV6-5 to TRBJ2-5, with D possibly being TRBD1 (5 bases). V was clipped by 0 bases and J by 5 bases, with 7 bases between them. The CDR3 has 13 amino acids. The germline V gene encodes CDR1 MNHEY and CDR2 SVGAGI. CDR3 bases: TGTGCCAGCAGTTACTCAGGGGTGGAGACCCAGTACTTC. Amino acid sequence: CASSYSGVETQYF.

The V gene is TRBV4-1, the J gene TRBJ1-1; TRBD1 matches 9 bases. CDR1 MGHRA and CDR2 YSYEKL come from the germline V gene. The CDR3 is 14 residues long. The trim removed 6 bases at V and 7 bases at J, leaving 9 bases unmatched. CDR3: CASSRDRAFFEAFF. The CDR3 coding sequence is TGCGCCAGCAGTCGGGACAGGGCATTTTTTGAAGCTTTCTTT.

This clone appeared a single time. The CDR3 DNA follows: TGTGCCTGGAGCCCTAAGGGGCCGGCCGCCTTTGGAGAAAAACTGTTTTTT. Translating gives CAWSPKGPAAFGEKLFF. The chain carries TRBV30 and TRBJ1-4; possibly TRBD1 for D (5 bases). Germline V gives CDR1 GTSNPN, CDR2 SVGIG (reference sequence). The V end was cut by 3 bases, the J end by 8 bases, with 25 bases between. CDR3 size: 17 residues.

The rearrangement links TRBV25-1 to TRBJ2-5; TRBD2 might be the D (5 bases). CDR3 length: 13 amino acids. Per the germline V gene, CDR1 is MGHDK and CDR2 is SYGVNS. V lost 1 base and J lost 4, with 7 bases in between. This CDR3 is CASSESAGETQYF. DNA of the CDR3: TGTGCCAGCAGTGAATCGGCGGGAGAGACCCAGTACTTC.

This chain joins TRBV4-1 and TRBJ1-2; D is uncertain. V was cut by 5 bases and J by 4 bases, with 17 bases left in between. The CDR3 sequence is 15 residues long. Germline values: CDR1 MGHRA, CDR2 YSYEKL. CDR3 residues: CASSSPERRVYGYTF. CDR3 nucleotide sequence: TGCGCCAGCAGCTCACCTGAACGTAGAGTCTATGGCTACACCTTC.

This clone was picked up many times. The rearrangement uses TRBV5-1 and TRBJ2-2; D is unresolved. This CDR3 is built from 13 residues. Trimming cost V 2 bases and J 6 bases, with 8 bases left between them. Germline V gene sequence: CDR1 SGHRS, CDR2 YFSETQ. The DNA for the CDR3 is TGCGCCAGCAGCTTCTCCGAGTCCGGGGAGCTGTTTTTT. Translation: CASSFSESGELFF.

CDR3 DNA sequence: TGTGCCAGCAGTGAAGACGGGCGAGCCTATGGCTACACCTTC. Translation gives CASSEDGRAYGYTF. The chain uses TRBV6-1 and TRBJ1-2; no clear D gene. V shed 1 base and J shed 4 bases, with 10 bases lying between them. CDR3 length: 14 residues. Germline CDR1 reads MNHNS; CDR2 reads SASEGT.

V is TRBV29-1 and J is TRBJ2-1; D gene unclear. This CDR3 spans 15 amino acids. Germline CDR1 reads SQVTM; CDR2 reads ANQGSEA. V lost 0 bases and J lost 5, with 14 bases in between. Here the CDR3 DNA reads TGCAGCGTTGAAGATATCCGAGTGCTAAACAATGAGCAGTTCTTC. Translating gives CSVEDIRVLNNEQFF.

V and J are TRBV7-9 and TRBJ2-3, with 10 bases that match TRBD2. After removal of 7 bases from V and 0 bases from J, the junction contained 4 bases not matched to a gene. Germline V lookup: CDR1 SEHNR, CDR2 FQNEAQ (reference sequence). The CDR3 contains 15 residues. CDR3 DNA: TGTGCCAGCACCATAGCGGGGGGTAGCACAGATACGCAGTATTTT. Its protein is CASTIAGGSTDTQYF.

This chain links TRBV25-1 with TRBJ2-5; 8 bases fit TRBD2. The CDR3 is 16 amino acids. Per the germline V gene, CDR1 is MGHDK and CDR2 is SYGVNS. Losses at the gene ends were 9 bases for V and 5 bases for J; bases not matched to a gene: 17. The CDR3 loop is CASRRAGSGSLETQYF. Written as DNA, the CDR3 is TGTGCCAGTAGACGGGCGGGGAGCGGGAGTCTGGAGACCCAGTACTTC.

The genes are TRBV30 and TRBJ2-4; unclear D gene. The V and J ends lost 0 bases and 5 bases respectively, with 14 bases between them. CDR1 is GTSNPN and CDR2 is SVGIG in the germline V gene (reference sequence). The CDR3 is made up of 15 amino acids. The CDR3 DNA sequence: TGTGCCTGGAGTGTACGAAGGGATACCGAAAACATTCAGTACTTC. Translated: CAWSVRRDTENIQYF.

V usage is TRBV28 and J usage is TRBJ1-5; D perhaps matches TRBD1 (6 bases). Per the germline V gene, CDR1 is MDHEN and CDR2 is SYDVKM. Trimming left V 6 bases short and J 2 bases short, with 8 bases between. This CDR3 region has 13 residues. CDR3 nucleotide sequence: TGTGCCAGCAGGGAGGGGGGCAATCAGCCCCAGCATTTT. Translated: CASREGGNQPQHF.

The chain uses TRBV5-6 and TRBJ2-3; perhaps TRBD2 as D (5 bases). The CDR3 has 14 amino acids. Germline loops: CDR1 SGHDT, CDR2 YYEEEE. V was trimmed by 4 bases and J by 6 bases, leaving 15 bases between them. CDR3 DNA: TGTGCCAGCAGCATGGGGAGACCGGAGGATACGCAGTATTTT. This sequence encodes CASSMGRPEDTQYF. The full variable domain, completed using reference TRBV5-6 and TRBJ2-3, is DAGVTQSPTHLIKTRGQQVTLRCSPKSGHDTVSWYQQALGQGPQFIFQYYEEEERQRGNFPDRFSGHQFPNYSSELNVNALLLGDSALYLCASSMGRPEDTQYFGPGTRLTVL.

The rearrangement joins TRBV7-2 to TRBJ2-1, with D possibly being TRBD2 (7 bases). This CDR3 has 17 residues. V was cut by 5 bases and J by 6 bases, with 23 bases left in between. The germline gives CDR1 SGHTA, CDR2 FQGNSA. CDR3 loop: CASSLLTPGLGGNEQFF. The CDR3 DNA follows: TGTGCCAGCAGCCTACTCACCCCCGGACTAGGGGGCAATGAGCAGTTCTTC.